This TCR beta chain derives from a study of early T cells in non-severe SARS-CoV-2 infection. Study-level results: Reliance on VDJdb matching favored anti-spike CD8 responses; private and CD4 specificities were missed.

Many counts were recorded for this clonotype. Its matching antigen is unknown. A single record per CDR3 protein comes from TCRdb applying MiXCR to the 5' RACE reads. The table shows about 27,000 distinct CDR3 sequences, with roughly 4.4% occurring only once. Per germline, CDR1 DFQATT and CDR2 SNEGSKA (reference sequence). The junction had 12 bases not matched to a gene; V was cut back by 5 bases and J by 8 bases. The CDR3 covers 15 residues. The receptor comes from an adult who was a healthcare worker with PCR-confirmed SARS-CoV-2 infection or an uninfected control (not recorded which). The sequencing sample was made of whole blood. The chain couples TRBV20-1 to TRBJ2-1; 10 bases are a match to TRBD2. CDR3 sequence reads: CSAEKSGRAVYEQFF. The CDR3 DNA is TGCAGTGCTGAGAAGAGCGGGAGGGCCGTGTATGAGCAGTTCTTC.